The clone carrying this T cell receptor (beta chain) was detected once. Its antigen is unidentified. The data originate from a study of OX40 agonist ivuxolimab in advanced cancers. Study context: The study treated patients with ivuxolimab, an agonistic anti-OX40 (CD134) antibody. Overall study findings and caveats: Low normalized clonal expansion also occurred in some nonresponding patients. Researchers did not establish what antigens the expanded peripheral T cells target.

Profiling relied on immunoSEQ multiplex PCR, and the TCRdb table lists in-frame clones only, not all of them. The sample consists of about 61,000 clones, approximately 77% of them appearing once. The CDR3 is 15 residues long. Trimming left V 1 base short and J 1 base short, with 10 bases between. Germline V gene data show CDR1 as MGHRA and CDR2 as YSYEKL. Autoimmune disease history or systemic immunosuppression meant exclusion. This clonotype was sampled from an adult with an advanced solid tumor such as melanoma, head and neck, liver or kidney cancer. This material consisted of CD4+ or CD8+ T cells sorted from blood, taken in a trial of the OX40 agonist ivuxolimab. The chain couples TRBV4-1 to TRBJ1-1; D remains unclear. CDR3 bases: TGCGCCAGCAGCCAAGCCGGACTCCGGAACACTGAAGCTTTCTTT. It translates to CASSQAGLRNTEAFF.